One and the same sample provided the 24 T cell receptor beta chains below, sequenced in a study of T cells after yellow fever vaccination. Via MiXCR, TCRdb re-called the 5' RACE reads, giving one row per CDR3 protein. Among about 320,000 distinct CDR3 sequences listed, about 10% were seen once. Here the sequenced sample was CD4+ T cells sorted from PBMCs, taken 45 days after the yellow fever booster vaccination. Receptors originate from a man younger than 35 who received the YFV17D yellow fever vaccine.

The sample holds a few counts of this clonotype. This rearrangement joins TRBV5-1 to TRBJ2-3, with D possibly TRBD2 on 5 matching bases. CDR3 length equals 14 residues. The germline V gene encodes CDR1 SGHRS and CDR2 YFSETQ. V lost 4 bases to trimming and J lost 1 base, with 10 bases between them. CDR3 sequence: CASSEGEGTDTQYF. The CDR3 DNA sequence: TGCGCCAGCAGCGAGGGCGAGGGCACAGATACGCAGTATTTT.

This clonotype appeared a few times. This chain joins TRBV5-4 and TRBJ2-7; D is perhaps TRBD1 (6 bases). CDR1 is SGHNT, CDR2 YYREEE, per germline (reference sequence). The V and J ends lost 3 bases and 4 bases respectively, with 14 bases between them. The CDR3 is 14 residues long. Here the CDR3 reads CASSSTRGGYEQYV. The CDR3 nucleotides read TGTGCCAGCAGCTCAACCAGGGGTGGGTACGAGCAGTACGTC.

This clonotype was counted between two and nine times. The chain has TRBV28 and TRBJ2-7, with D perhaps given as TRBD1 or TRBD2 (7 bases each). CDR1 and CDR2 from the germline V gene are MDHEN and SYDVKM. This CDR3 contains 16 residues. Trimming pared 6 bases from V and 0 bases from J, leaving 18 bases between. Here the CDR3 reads CASRPSGTAISYEQYV. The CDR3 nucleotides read TGTGCCAGCAGACCCAGCGGGACAGCGATCTCCTACGAGCAGTACGTC.

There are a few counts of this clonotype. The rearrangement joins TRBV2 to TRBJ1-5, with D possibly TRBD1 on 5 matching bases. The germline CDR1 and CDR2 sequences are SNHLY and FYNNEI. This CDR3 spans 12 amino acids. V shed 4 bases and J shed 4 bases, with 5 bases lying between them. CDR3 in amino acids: CASSGQNQPQHF. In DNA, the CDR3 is TGTGCCAGCAGTGGACAGAATCAGCCCCAGCATTTT.

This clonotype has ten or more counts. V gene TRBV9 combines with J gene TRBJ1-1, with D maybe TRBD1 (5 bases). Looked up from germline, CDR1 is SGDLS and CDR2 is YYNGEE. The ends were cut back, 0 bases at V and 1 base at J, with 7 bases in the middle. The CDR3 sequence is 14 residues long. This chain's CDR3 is CASSVAGGNTEAFF. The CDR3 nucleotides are TGTGCCAGCAGCGTAGCTGGGGGGAACACTGAAGCTTTCTTT.

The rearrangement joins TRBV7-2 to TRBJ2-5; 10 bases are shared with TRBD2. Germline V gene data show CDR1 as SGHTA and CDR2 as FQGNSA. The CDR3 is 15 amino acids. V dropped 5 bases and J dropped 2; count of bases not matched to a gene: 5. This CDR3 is CASSPGTSVQETQYF. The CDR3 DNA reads TGTGCCAGCAGCCCCGGGACTAGCGTACAAGAGACCCAGTACTTC.

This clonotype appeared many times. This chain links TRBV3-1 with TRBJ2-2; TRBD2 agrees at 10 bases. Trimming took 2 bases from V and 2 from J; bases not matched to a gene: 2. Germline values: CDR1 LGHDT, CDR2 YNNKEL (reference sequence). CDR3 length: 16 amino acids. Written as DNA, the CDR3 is TGTGCCAGCAGCCAAATACTAGCGGGAAACACCGGGGAGCTGTTTTTT. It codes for CASSQILAGNTGELFF.

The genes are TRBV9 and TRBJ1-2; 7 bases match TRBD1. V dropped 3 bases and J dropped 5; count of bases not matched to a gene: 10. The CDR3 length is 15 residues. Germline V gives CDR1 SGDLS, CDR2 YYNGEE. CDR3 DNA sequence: TGTGCCAGCAGCGCATCCGGGACAGACCGTTATGGCTACACCTTC. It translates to CASSASGTDRYGYTF.

CDR3 protein: CASSPPLGLNTEAFF. The DNA for the CDR3 is TGTGCCAGCTCACCACCCTTAGGGCTGAACACTGAAGCTTTCTTT. V and J are TRBV18 and TRBJ1-1; D is unclear. CDR3 size: 15 residues. CDR1 KGHSH and CDR2 LQKENI come from the germline V gene. Trimming cost V 0 bases and J 0 bases, with 8 bases left between them.

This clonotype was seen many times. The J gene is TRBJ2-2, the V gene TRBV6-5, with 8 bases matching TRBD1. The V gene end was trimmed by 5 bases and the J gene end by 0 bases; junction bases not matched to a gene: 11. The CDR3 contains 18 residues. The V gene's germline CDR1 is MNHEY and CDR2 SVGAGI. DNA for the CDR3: TGTGCCAGCAGTGCCCTTTTTGGACAGGGATCGAACACCGGGGAGCTGTTTTTT. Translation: CASSALFGQGSNTGELFF.

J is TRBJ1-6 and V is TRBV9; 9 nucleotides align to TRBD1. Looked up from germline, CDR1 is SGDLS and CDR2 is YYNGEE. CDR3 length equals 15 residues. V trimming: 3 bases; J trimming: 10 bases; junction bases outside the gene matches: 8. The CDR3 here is CASSERGQGVSPLHF. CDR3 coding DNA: TGTGCCAGCAGCGAGAGGGGACAGGGTGTGTCACCCCTCCACTTT.

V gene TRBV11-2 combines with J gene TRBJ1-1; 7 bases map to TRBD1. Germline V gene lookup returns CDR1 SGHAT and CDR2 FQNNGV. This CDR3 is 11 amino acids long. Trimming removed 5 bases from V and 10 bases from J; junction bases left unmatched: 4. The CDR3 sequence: CASSQGQSAFF. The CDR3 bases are TGTGCCAGCAGCCAGGGACAGTCAGCTTTCTTT.

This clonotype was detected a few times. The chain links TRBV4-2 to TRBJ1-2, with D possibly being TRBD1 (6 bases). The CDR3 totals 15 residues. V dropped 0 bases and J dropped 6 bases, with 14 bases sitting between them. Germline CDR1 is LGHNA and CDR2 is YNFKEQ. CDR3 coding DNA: TGTGCCAGCAGCCAAGATCGCGCAGGGGACGATGGCTACACCTTC. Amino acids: CASSQDRAGDDGYTF.

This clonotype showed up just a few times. DNA for the CDR3: TGTGCCAGCAGCAATCAGGGTCCTGACTCTGGAAACACCATATATTTT. Protein: CASSNQGPDSGNTIYF. The rearrangement uses TRBV7-2 and TRBJ1-3; a weak D match, TRBD1 (5 bases). CDR1 and CDR2 from the germline V gene are SGHTA and FQGNSA. The CDR3 is made up of 16 amino acids. V was cut by 5 bases and J by 0 bases, with 14 bases left in between.

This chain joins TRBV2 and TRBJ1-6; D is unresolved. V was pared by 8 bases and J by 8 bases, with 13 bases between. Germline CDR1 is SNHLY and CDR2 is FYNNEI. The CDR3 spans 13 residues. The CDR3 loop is CASGPAFDSPLHF. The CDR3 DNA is TGTGCCAGCGGGCCAGCTTTTGATTCACCCCTCCACTTT.

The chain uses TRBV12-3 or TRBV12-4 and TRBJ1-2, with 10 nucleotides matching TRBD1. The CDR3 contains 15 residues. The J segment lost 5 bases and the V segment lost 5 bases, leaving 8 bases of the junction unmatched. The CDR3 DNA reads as TGTGCCAGCAGTCGCCCCGGGACAGGGGAGTATGGCTACACCTTC. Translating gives CASSRPGTGEYGYTF.

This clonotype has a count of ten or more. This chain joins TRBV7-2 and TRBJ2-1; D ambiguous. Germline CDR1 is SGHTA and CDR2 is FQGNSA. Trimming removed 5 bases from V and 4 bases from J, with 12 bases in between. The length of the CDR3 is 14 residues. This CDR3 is CASSTYFLYNEQFF. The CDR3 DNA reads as TGTGCCAGCAGCACTTATTTCCTATACAATGAGCAGTTCTTC.

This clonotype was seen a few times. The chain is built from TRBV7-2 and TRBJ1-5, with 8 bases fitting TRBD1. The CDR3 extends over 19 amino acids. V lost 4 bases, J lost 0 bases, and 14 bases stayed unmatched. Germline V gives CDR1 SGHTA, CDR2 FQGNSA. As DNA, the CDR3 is TGTGCCAGCAGCTCCCTAACAGGGGGGCAACTTCTTAGCAATCAGCCCCAGCATTTT. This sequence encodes CASSSLTGGQLLSNQPQHF.

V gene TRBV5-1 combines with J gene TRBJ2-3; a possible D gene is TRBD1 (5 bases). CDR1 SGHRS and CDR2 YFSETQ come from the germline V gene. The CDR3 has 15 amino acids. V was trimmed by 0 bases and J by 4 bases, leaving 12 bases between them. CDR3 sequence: CASSLAQGVADTQYF. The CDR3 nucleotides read TGCGCCAGCAGCTTGGCCCAGGGTGTAGCAGATACGCAGTATTTT.

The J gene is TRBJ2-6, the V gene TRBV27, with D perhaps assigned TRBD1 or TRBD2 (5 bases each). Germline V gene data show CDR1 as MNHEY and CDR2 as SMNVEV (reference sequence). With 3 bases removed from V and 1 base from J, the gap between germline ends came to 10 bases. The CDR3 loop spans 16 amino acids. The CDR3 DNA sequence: TGTGCCAGCAGTTTCTGGGGACGTTCTGGGGCCAACGTCCTGACTTTC. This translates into CASSFWGRSGANVLTF.

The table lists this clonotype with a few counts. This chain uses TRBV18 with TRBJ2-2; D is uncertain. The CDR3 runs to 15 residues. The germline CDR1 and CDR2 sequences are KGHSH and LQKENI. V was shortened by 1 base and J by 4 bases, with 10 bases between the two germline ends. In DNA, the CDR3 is TGTGCCAGCTCACCACAGGGTTCTCGCACCGGGGAGCTGTTTTTT. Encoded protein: CASSPQGSRTGELFF.

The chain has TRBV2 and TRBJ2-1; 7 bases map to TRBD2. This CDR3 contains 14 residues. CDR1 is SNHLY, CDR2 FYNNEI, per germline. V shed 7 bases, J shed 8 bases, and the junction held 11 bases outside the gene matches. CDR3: CASTSGAGRYEQFF. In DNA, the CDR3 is TGTGCCAGCACTTCAGGAGCGGGGCGGTATGAGCAGTTCTTC.

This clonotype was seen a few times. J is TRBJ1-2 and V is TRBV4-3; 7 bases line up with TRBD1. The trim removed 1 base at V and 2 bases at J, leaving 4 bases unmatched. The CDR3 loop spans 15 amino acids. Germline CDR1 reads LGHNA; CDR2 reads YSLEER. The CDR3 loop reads CASSQGGQINYGYTF. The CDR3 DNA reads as TGCGCCAGCAGCCAAGGGGGACAGATCAACTATGGCTACACCTTC.

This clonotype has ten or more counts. Here the CDR3 reads CASSQSETQYF. CDR3 coding DNA: TGTGCCAGCAGTCAGTCGGAGACCCAGTACTTC. This sequence joins TRBV12-3 or TRBV12-4 and TRBJ2-5; D is unclear. The CDR3 length is 11 residues. V was trimmed by 5 bases and J by 5 bases, leaving 6 bases between them.